These 17 T cell receptor beta chains came from one sample sequenced in a study of blood T cell repertoires in COVID-19 (dated by TCRdb to 2018 to 2021). The receptor library was made with the immunoSEQ multiplex PCR assay. TCRdb's version of the immuneACCESS table is confined to in-frame rearrangements and falls short of the full clone set. An unresolved V gene accounts for under half of the shortfall where checked; the remainder is of unknown origin. The sample has 200,000 or so clones on record, about 80% of them singletons. Clones ranked in the top ten supply 6.9% of the sample. Sequencing was performed on peripheral blood. The receptors derive from a human donor with acute or convalescent COVID-19. The donor label of this sample is uncertain.

The chain joins TRBV3-1 (or the pseudogene TRBV3-2) to TRBJ2-3, with 8 bases fitting TRBD2. CDR3 length: 15 amino acids. J gave up 2 bases and V 4 bases, and 5 bases lay outside the gene matches. Germline V gives CDR1 LGHDT, CDR2 YNNKEL (reference sequence). The CDR3 DNA reads as TGTGCCAGCAGCCTGCTAGCGGGTTCCACAGATACGCAGTATTTT. It specifies CASSLLAGSTDTQYF.

V usage is TRBV4-1 and J usage is TRBJ2-1; 9 bases agree with TRBD2. This CDR3 is 17 amino acids long. Trimming took 0 bases from V and 7 from J; bases not matched to a gene: 10. Germline CDR1 MGHRA, CDR2 YSYEKL. CDR3 nucleotides: TGCGCCAGCAGCCAAGAAGTGCTAGCGGGAATAAAAAATGAGCAGTTCTTC. It is translated as CASSQEVLAGIKNEQFF.

This rearrangement joins TRBV6-5 to TRBJ1-4; 10 bases align to TRBD1. CDR1 and CDR2 (germline): MNHEY, SVGAGI. Trimming at V came to 5 bases and at J to 8 bases, leaving 8 bases not matched to a gene. This CDR3 has 15 amino acids. CDR3 sequence reads: CASSPGGTGAEKLFF. CDR3 bases: TGTGCCAGCAGTCCCGGGGGGACAGGGGCCGAAAAACTGTTTTTT.

Only a few counts were recorded for this clone. The chain combines TRBV13 with TRBJ1-4; 7 bases are shared with TRBD1. Trimming at V came to 6 bases and at J to 7 bases, leaving 5 bases not matched to a gene. Germline-derived CDR1 and CDR2 are PRHDT and FYEKMQ (reference sequence). CDR3 size: 13 residues. CDR3 protein: CASRQGRVEKLFF. In nucleotides, the CDR3 is TGTGCCAGCAGACAGGGGCGGGTTGAAAAACTGTTTTTT.

This clone was observed a handful of times. The V gene is TRBV7-9, the J gene TRBJ2-2; a possible D gene is TRBD2 (7 bases). This CDR3 is 15 amino acids long. The V and J ends lost 1 base and 4 bases respectively, with 10 bases between them. Germline V gene data show CDR1 as SEHNR and CDR2 as FQNEAQ (reference sequence). This CDR3 is CASSLDGGPTGELFF. CDR3 DNA sequence: TGTGCCAGCAGCTTAGACGGGGGGCCCACCGGGGAGCTGTTTTTT.

This clone has just one count. The CDR3 loop reads CASSPDLGTALTEAFF. CDR3 nucleotides: TGTGCCAGCAGCCCCGATCTGGGGACAGCCCTCACTGAAGCTTTCTTT. The chain is built from TRBV6-2 or TRBV6-3 and TRBJ1-1; TRBD1 matches 7 bases. The CDR3 is made up of 16 amino acids. In germline, CDR1 is MNHEY, CDR2 SVGEGT. The V gene end was trimmed by 6 bases and the J gene end by 4 bases; junction bases not matched to a gene: 14.

The chain combines TRBV18 with TRBJ1-2; D may be TRBD1 (5 bases). V was clipped by 0 bases and J by 4 bases, with 9 bases between them. Germline CDR1 and CDR2: KGHSH and LQKENI. The CDR3 covers 14 residues. This CDR3 is CASSPPWTPYGYTF. The CDR3 coding sequence is TGTGCCAGCTCACCACCGTGGACACCCTATGGCTACACCTTC. The whole variable domain, filled in from reference TRBV18 and TRBJ1-2, reads NAGVMQNPRHLVRRRGQEARLRCSPMKGHSHVYWYRQLPEEGLKFMVYLQKENIIDESGMPKERFSAEFPKEGPSILRIQQVVRGDSAAYFCASSPPWTPYGYTFGSGTRLTVV.

V usage is TRBV4-3 and J usage is TRBJ2-7; 8 positions match TRBD2. J lost 2 bases, V lost 0 bases, and 6 bases had no gene match. Germline CDR1 is LGHNA and CDR2 is YSLEER. The CDR3 totals 16 residues. Here the CDR3 DNA reads TGCGCCAGCAGCCAAGATTCGACTAGCGTTGCCTACGAGCAGTACTTC. The encoded protein is CASSQDSTSVAYEQYF.

This chain connects TRBV27 to TRBJ2-3, with D possibly being TRBD1 (6 bases). The CDR3 consists of 14 residues. Between the trimmed V and J ends, which lost 2 bases and 4 bases, there was a span of 10 bases. Germline V lookup: CDR1 MNHEY, CDR2 SMNVEV (reference sequence). The CDR3: CASSLGTGSDTQYF. CDR3 sequence (DNA): TGTGCCAGCAGTTTAGGAACAGGGTCAGATACGCAGTATTTT.

This sequence joins TRBV7-9 and TRBJ2-5, with 7 bases that match TRBD2. The CDR3 length is 15 residues. The germline V gene has CDR1 SEHNR and CDR2 FQNEAQ (reference sequence). V lost 0 bases and J lost 3; bases outside the gene matches: 4. The CDR3 region is CASSLASGREETQYF. CDR3 in DNA: TGTGCCAGCAGCTTAGCTAGTGGGAGGGAAGAGACCCAGTACTTC.

V is TRBV18 and J is TRBJ2-5; D gene ambiguous. The CDR3 length is 13 residues. The ends were cut back, 3 bases at V and 0 bases at J, with 5 bases in the middle. Germline V gene data show CDR1 as KGHSH and CDR2 as LQKENI. CDR3 protein: CASSPLYQETQYF. CDR3 coding DNA: TGTGCCAGCTCACCCCTGTACCAAGAGACCCAGTACTTC.

This clone was detected only a few times. The chain is built from TRBV2 and TRBJ1-4, with D hard to call. The CDR3 spans 15 residues. CDR1 and CDR2 (germline): SNHLY, FYNNEI. V shed 8 bases and J shed 0 bases, with 13 bases lying between them. CDR3 in amino acids: CASGPSRATNEKLFF. CDR3 coding DNA: TGTGCCAGCGGACCCTCGAGGGCAACTAATGAAAAACTGTTTTTT.

This rearrangement joins TRBV19 to TRBJ2-2, with 11 positions matching TRBD1. Germline assignment: CDR1 LNHDA and CDR2 SQIVND (reference sequence). There are 16 residues in the CDR3. The V and J ends lost 4 bases and 6 bases, in that order; junction bases with no gene match: 7. In DNA, the CDR3 is TGTGCCAGTAGTAGAGGACAGGGGGCTGTCGCCGGGGAGCTGTTTTTT. This sequence encodes CASSRGQGAVAGELFF.

This chain links TRBV6-6 with TRBJ1-1, with a weak D call TRBD1 (6 bases). This CDR3 spans 13 amino acids. The germline V and J ends were trimmed by 2 bases and 10 bases, with 14 bases remaining between them. Germline loops: CDR1 MNHNY, CDR2 SVGAGI (reference sequence). CDR3 DNA sequence: TGTGCCAGCAGTTACGGGGTGGGGGGGGCAGCTTTCTTT. Translated, it gives CASSYGVGGAAFF.

This chain links TRBV6-5 with TRBJ2-7; 7 bases line up with TRBD2. The CDR3 extends over 15 amino acids. V shed 0 bases and J 3 bases; nucleotides not matched to a gene: 5. From germline, CDR1 is MNHEY and CDR2 SVGAGI. CDR3 nucleotides: TGTGCCAGCAGTTACTCGGCGGGAGATCTCTACGAGCAGTACTTC. This gives the protein CASSYSAGDLYEQYF.

This chain joins TRBV12-3 or TRBV12-4 and TRBJ2-7; 7 bases align to TRBD1. Trimming cost V 6 bases and J 1 base; bases outside gene matches: 3. The CDR3 totals 13 residues. The DNA of the CDR3 is TGTGCCAGCAGACTGACAGGGTCCTACGAGCAGTACTTC. This translates into CASRLTGSYEQYF.

The rearrangement links TRBV24-1 to TRBJ1-2, with 7 bases fitting TRBD1. Germline lookup yields CDR1 KGHDR and CDR2 SFDVKD. The V gene end was trimmed by 9 bases and the J gene end by 2 bases; junction bases not matched to a gene: 5. CDR3 length: 13 amino acids. The chain's CDR3 is CATQRDRNYGYTF. The CDR3 nucleotides are TGTGCCACCCAACGGGACAGAAACTATGGCTACACCTTC.